The clone carrying this T cell receptor (beta chain) was detected ten times or more. Noted time point: pre-sensitization, week 0. Sample treatment: therapeutic diphenylcyclopropenone sensitization with weekly scalp DPC. TCRdb itself ran the RACE reads through MiXCR, one entry per CDR3 protein. The sample lists about 110,000 distinct CDR3 sequences, about 12% occurring once. The data were obtained in a study of human T cells and chemical hapten exposure. Overall study context: Doses of diphenylcyclopropenone went to the patients' scalps weekly throughout the approximately 24-week study. Patients, predominantly female, presented with alopecia areata, totalis or universalis.

The V segment lost 8 bases and the J segment 6 bases; nucleotides outside the gene matches: 6. CDR1 is MNHNS, CDR2 SASEGT, per germline. This CDR3 comprises 15 residues. This sequence originates from a woman between 50 and 59 years old with alopecia areata. Some clones in this sample may be carry-over from other donors' samples. The J gene is TRBJ2-2, the V gene TRBV6-1; 13 bases map to TRBD2. The sample here was whole blood, taken in connection with sensitization to the hapten diphenylcyclopropenone (DPC). DNA for the CDR3: TGTGCCAGCCGTCGGACTAGCGGGAGTTCCGGGGAGCTGTTTTTT. Its protein is CASRRTSGSSGELFF.